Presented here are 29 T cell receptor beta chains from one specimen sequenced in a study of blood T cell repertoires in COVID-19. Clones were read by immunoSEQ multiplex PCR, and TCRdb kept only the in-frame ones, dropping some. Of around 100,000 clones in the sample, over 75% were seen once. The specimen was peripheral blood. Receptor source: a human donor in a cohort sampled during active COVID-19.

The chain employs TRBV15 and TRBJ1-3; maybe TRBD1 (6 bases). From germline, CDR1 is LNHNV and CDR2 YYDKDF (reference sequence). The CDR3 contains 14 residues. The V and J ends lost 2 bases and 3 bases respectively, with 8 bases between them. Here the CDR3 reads CATSRQGGGNTIYF. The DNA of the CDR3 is TGTGCCACCAGCAGACAAGGGGGTGGAAACACCATATATTTT.

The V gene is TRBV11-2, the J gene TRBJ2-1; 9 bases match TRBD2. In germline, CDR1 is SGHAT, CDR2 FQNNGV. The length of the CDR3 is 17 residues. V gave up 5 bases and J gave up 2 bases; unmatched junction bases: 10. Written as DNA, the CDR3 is TGTGCCAGCAGCCCCCCAAGACTAGCGGCAGCCTACAATGAGCAGTTCTTC. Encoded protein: CASSPPRLAAAYNEQFF. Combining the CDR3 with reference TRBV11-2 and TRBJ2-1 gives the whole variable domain EAGVAQSPRYKIIEKRQSVAFWCNPISGHATLYWYQQILGQGPKLLIQFQNNGVVDDSQLPKDRFSAERLKGVDSTLKIQPAKLEDSAVYLCASSPPRLAAAYNEQFFGPGTRLTVL.

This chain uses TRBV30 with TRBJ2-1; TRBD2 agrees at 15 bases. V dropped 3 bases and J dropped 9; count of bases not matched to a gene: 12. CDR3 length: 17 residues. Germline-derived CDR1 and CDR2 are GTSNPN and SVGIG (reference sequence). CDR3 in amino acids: CAWSASGLAGGPGEQFF. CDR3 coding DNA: TGTGCCTGGAGCGCCAGCGGACTAGCGGGGGGGCCGGGTGAGCAGTTCTTC.

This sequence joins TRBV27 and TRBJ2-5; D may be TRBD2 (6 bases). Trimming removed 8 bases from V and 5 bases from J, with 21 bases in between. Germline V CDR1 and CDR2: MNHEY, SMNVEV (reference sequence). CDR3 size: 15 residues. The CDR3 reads CASSQNRGAGETQYF. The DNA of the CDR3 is TGTGCCAGCTCCCAGAACCGCGGGGCCGGGGAGACCCAGTACTTC.

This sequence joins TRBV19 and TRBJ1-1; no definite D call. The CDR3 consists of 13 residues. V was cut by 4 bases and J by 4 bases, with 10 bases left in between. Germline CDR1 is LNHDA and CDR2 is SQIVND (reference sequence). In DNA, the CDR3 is TGTGCCAGTAGTACCAATGGGCCCACTGAAGCTTTCTTT. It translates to CASSTNGPTEAFF.

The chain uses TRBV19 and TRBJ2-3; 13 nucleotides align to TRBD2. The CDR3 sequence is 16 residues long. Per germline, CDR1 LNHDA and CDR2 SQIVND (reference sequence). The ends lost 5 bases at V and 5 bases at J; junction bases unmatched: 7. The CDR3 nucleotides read TGTGCCAGTAGTCCCCAACTAGCGGGGGGGTTAGATACGCAGTATTTT. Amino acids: CASSPQLAGGLDTQYF.

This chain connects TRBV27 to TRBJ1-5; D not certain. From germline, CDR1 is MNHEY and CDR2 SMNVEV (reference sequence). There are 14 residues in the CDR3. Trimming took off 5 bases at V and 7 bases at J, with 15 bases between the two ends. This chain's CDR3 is CASSLDIVSQPQHF. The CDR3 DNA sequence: TGTGCCAGCAGTCTTGACATAGTCAGCCAGCCCCAGCATTTT.

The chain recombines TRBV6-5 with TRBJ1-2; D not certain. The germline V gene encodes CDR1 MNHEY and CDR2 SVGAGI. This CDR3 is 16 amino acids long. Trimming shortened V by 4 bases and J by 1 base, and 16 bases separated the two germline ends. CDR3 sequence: CASSSLALNNNYGYTF. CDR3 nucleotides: TGTGCCAGCAGTTCACTAGCCCTTAATAATAACTATGGCTACACCTTC.

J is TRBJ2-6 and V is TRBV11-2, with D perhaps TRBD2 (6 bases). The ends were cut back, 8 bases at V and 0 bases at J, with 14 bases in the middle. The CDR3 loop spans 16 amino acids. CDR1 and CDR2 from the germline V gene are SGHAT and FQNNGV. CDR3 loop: CASLGTDHSGANVLTF. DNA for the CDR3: TGTGCCAGCCTAGGGACTGACCACTCTGGGGCCAACGTCCTGACTTTC.

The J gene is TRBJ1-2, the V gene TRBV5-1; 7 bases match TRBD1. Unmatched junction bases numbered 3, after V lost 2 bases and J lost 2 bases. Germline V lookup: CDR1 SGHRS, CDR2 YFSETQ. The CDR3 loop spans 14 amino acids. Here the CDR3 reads CASSFGQANYGYTF. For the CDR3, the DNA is TGCGCCAGCAGCTTCGGACAGGCGAACTATGGCTACACCTTC.

The CDR3 nucleotides read TGTGCCAGCAGGATACAGGGGGCTCATACTCCCCTCCACTTT. This encodes CASRIQGAHTPLHF. The J gene is TRBJ1-6, the V gene TRBV6-6; TRBD1 aligns across 9 bases. The CDR3 extends over 14 amino acids. The V and J ends lost 6 bases and 13 bases, in that order; junction bases with no gene match: 10. Looked up from germline, CDR1 is MNHNY and CDR2 is SVGAGI (reference sequence).

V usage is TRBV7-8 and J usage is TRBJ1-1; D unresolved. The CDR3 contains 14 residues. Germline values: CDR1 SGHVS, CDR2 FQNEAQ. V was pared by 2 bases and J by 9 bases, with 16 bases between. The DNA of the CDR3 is TGTGCCAGCAGCTTATTGGAGTCGAGGATGAAAGCTTTCTTT. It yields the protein CASSLLESRMKAFF.

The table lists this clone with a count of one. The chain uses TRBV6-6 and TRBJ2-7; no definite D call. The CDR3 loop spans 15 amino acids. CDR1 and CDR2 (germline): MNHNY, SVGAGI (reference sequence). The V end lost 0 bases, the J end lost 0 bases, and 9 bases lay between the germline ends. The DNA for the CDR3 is TGTGCCAGCAGTTACTCAGCGCCGAGCTCCTACGAGCAGTACTTC. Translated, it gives CASSYSAPSSYEQYF.

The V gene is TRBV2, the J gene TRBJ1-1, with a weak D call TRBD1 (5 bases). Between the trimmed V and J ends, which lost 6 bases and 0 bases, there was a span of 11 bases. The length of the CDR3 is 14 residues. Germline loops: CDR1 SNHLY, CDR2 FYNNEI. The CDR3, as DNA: TGTGCCAGCAGGTTACAGGCATTGAACACTGAAGCTTTCTTT. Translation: CASRLQALNTEAFF.

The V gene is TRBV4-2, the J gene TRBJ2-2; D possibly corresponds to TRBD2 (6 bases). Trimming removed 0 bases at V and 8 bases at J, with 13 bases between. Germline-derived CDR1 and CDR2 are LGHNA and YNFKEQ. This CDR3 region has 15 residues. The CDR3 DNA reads TGTGCCAGCAGCCAAGATGACCGGGAGCGGGGGGAGCTGTTTTTT. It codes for CASSQDDRERGELFF.

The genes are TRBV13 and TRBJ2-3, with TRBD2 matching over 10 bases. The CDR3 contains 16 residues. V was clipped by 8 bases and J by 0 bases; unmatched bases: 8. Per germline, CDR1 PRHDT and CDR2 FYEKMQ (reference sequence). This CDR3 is CASDASGGSSTDTQYF. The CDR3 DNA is TGTGCCAGCGACGCTAGCGGGGGATCTAGCACAGATACGCAGTATTTT.

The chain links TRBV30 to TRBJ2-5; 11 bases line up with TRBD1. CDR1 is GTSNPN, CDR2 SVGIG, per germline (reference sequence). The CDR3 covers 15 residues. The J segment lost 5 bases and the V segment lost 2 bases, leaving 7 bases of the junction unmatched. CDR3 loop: CAWSRTGGGRETQYF. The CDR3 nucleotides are TGTGCCTGGAGTAGGACAGGGGGCGGCAGGGAGACCCAGTACTTC.

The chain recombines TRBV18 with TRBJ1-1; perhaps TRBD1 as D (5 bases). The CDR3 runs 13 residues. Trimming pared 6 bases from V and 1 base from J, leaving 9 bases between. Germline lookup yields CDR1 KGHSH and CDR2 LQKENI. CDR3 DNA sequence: TGTGCCAGCTCGGACGGGGGGAACACTGAAGCTTTCTTT. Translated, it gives CASSDGGNTEAFF.

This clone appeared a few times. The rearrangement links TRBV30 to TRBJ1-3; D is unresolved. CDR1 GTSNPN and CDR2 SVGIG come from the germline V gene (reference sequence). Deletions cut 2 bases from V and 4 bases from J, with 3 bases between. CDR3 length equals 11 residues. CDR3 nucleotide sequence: TGTGCCTGGAGTCCGGGAAACACCATATATTTT. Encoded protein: CAWSPGNTIYF.

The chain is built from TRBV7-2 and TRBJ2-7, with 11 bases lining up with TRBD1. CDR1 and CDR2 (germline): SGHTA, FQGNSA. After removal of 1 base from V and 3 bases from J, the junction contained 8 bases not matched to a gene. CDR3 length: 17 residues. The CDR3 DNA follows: TGTGCCAGCAGCTTAGTATCTGGGGGGACAGGGGGCTACGAGCAGTACTTC. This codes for CASSLVSGGTGGYEQYF.

The CDR3 region has the DNA TGTGCCACCAGTCCGAGCGGAAGCTCCTACAATGAGCAGTTCTTC. This sequence encodes CATSPSGSSYNEQFF. The rearrangement joins TRBV15 to TRBJ2-1, with D tentatively TRBD2 (5 bases). The ends were cut back, 6 bases at V and 0 bases at J, with 12 bases in the middle. The CDR3 sequence is 15 residues long. In germline, CDR1 is LNHNV, CDR2 YYDKDF (reference sequence).

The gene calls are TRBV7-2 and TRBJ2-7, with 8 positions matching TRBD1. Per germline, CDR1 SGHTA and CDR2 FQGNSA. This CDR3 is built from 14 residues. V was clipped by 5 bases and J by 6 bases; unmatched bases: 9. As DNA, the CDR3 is TGTGCCAGCAGCCACGCGGACAGGGCGGGCGAGCAGTACTTC. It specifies CASSHADRAGEQYF.

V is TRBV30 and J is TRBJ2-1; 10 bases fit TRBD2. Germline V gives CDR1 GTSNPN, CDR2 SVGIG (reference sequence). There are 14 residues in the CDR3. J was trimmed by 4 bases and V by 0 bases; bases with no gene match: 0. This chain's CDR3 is CAWSVLAGYNEQFF. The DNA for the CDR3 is TGTGCCTGGAGTGTACTAGCGGGGTACAATGAGCAGTTCTTC.

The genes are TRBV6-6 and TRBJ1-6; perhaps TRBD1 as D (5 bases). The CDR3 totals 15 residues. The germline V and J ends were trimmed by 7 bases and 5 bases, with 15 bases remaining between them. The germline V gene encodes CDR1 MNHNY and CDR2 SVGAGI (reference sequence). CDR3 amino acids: CASTRVGLDNSPLHF. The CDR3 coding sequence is TGTGCCAGCACACGGGTGGGACTGGATAATTCACCCCTCCACTTT.

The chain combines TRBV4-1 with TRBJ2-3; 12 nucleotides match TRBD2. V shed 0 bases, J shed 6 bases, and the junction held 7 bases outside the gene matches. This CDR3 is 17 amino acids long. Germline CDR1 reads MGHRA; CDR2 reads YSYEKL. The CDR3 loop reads CASSQETATSGSDTQYF. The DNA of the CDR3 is TGCGCCAGCAGCCAAGAAACGGCGACTAGCGGGAGTGATACGCAGTATTTT.

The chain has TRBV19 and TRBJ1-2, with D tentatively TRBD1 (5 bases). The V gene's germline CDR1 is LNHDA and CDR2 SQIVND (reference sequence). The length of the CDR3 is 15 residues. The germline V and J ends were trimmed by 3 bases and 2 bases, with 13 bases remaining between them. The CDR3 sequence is CASSMGGFRNYGYTF. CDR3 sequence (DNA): TGTGCCAGTAGTATGGGGGGATTTAGGAACTATGGCTACACCTTC.

The CDR3 region has the DNA TGTGCCAGCCGAGGGACAGCCTATGGCTACACCTTC. This codes for CASRGTAYGYTF. The V call is TRBV7-2, the J call TRBJ1-2, with 7 bases that match TRBD1. This CDR3 comprises 12 residues. Germline V gives CDR1 SGHTA, CDR2 FQGNSA. The ends lost 8 bases at V and 4 bases at J; junction bases unmatched: 4.

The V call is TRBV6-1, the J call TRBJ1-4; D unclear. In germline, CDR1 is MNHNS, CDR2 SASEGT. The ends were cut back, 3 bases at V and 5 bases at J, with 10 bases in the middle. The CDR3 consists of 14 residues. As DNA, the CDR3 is TGTGCCAGCAGTGATCGGGTTGGGAATGAAAAACTGTTTTTT. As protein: CASSDRVGNEKLFF.

CDR3 sequence (DNA): TGTGCCAGCAGTTCCACCTATCAGGGAGGAAACACCATATATTTT. Protein sequence: CASSSTYQGGNTIYF. The chain has TRBV27 and TRBJ1-3, with D possibly matching TRBD1 (5 bases). The CDR3 extends over 15 amino acids. Deletions cut 4 bases from V and 4 bases from J, with 14 bases between. Germline V gives CDR1 MNHEY, CDR2 SMNVEV (reference sequence).